Listed below are T cell receptor beta chains from one sample, sequenced in a study of cytomegalovirus exposure and HLA in healthy donors. Using immunoSEQ multiplex PCR, the repertoire was profiled, and TCRdb retains in-frame clones only, with some absent. The sample has roughly 100,000 clones; under 80% are singletons. The sequencing sample was made of PBMCs. These TCRs come from a man in his forties in good health and CMV-seronegative. CDR3s include the opening cysteine and the closing phenylalanine or tryptophan. Fields, in order: D gene, J gene, V gene, CDR3 protein. The D gene is left open where the match is weak.

NA TRBJ2-1 TRBV15 CATSRVKNEQFF
NA TRBJ1-1 TRBV5-1 CASSKNTGGNTEAFF
TRBD1 TRBJ2-1 TRBV4-2 CASSWDRSSYNEQFF
NA TRBJ2-5 TRBV18 CASSGQKETQYF
NA TRBJ2-1 TRBV11-2 CASSLSWRGPTNNEQFF
TRBD1 TRBJ1-1 TRBV6-5 CASSYLAGGLNTEAFF
NA TRBJ1-5 TRBV10-3 CAISPGGGRGQPQHF
TRBD1 TRBJ1-2 TRBV6-5 CASSYSAGGVFYGYTF
NA TRBJ2-7 TRBV7-6 CASSASTVYEQYF
TRBD1 TRBJ1-1 TRBV11-2 CASSRDRANTEAFF
NA TRBJ1-1 TRBV6-6 CASSYSGGAAEAFF
NA TRBJ2-2 TRBV6-5 CASSYEPGVTGELFF
NA TRBJ2-5 TRBV29-1 CSVVVRGETQYF
NA TRBJ2-2 TRBV30 CAWTTDSNTGELFF
NA TRBJ1-5 TRBV2 CASSSGQLSNQPQHF
NA TRBJ2-2 TRBV19 CASSIGPNTGELFF
NA TRBJ2-1 TRBV7-9 CASSLGLLRDTPSNNEQFF
TRBD1 TRBJ1-1 TRBV7-6 CASSAAGTGGTEAFF
TRBD1 TRBJ2-1 TRBV27 CASSIGTGYNEQFF